These 4 T cell receptor beta chains came from one sample sequenced in a study of blood T cell repertoires in COVID-19. The table came from immunoSEQ multiplex PCR; TCRdb's copy has only in-frame clones and leaves some out. This repertoire shows 200,000 to 250,000 clones, 85% to 90% found once; its top ten account for about 4.1%. Sample: peripheral blood. Receptors were obtained from a man between 50 and 59 years old with acute or convalescent COVID-19.

The chain is built from TRBV19 and TRBJ1-2, with TRBD1 matching over 8 bases. CDR1 is LNHDA, CDR2 SQIVND, per germline (reference sequence). V shed 1 base, J shed 4 bases, and the junction held 8 bases outside the gene matches. The CDR3 loop spans 16 amino acids. CDR3 residues: CASSIGSGTGLYGYTF. As DNA, the CDR3 is TGTGCCAGTAGTATAGGTTCCGGGACAGGCCTCTATGGCTACACCTTC.

The genes are TRBV10-3 and TRBJ2-2; D may be TRBD1 (5 bases). Deletions cut 6 bases from V and 5 bases from J, with 16 bases between. Per germline, CDR1 ENHRY and CDR2 SYGVKD. The CDR3 has 15 amino acids. The CDR3 DNA reads TGTGCCATCAGCTTGCTGCTAGGGGCGACCGGGGAGCTGTTTTTT. Translation: CAISLLLGATGELFF.

The V call is TRBV19, the J call TRBJ2-7; possibly TRBD1 for D (6 bases). The CDR3 is 15 residues long. CDR1 and CDR2 (germline): LNHDA, SQIVND (reference sequence). V lost 4 bases, J lost 0 bases, and 13 bases lay in between. The CDR3 DNA sequence: TGTGCCAGTAGTAACGGACAGTTTAGCTCCTACGAGCAGTACTTC. This codes for CASSNGQFSSYEQYF.

V is TRBV6-5 and J is TRBJ2-5; 7 bases are a match to TRBD1. Germline CDR1 MNHEY, CDR2 SVGAGI. CDR3 length: 14 amino acids. Unmatched junction bases numbered 5, after V lost 6 bases and J lost 1 base. Written as DNA, the CDR3 is TGTGCCAGCAGACAGGACAGGACCCAAGAGACCCAGTACTTC. Encoded protein: CASRQDRTQETQYF.